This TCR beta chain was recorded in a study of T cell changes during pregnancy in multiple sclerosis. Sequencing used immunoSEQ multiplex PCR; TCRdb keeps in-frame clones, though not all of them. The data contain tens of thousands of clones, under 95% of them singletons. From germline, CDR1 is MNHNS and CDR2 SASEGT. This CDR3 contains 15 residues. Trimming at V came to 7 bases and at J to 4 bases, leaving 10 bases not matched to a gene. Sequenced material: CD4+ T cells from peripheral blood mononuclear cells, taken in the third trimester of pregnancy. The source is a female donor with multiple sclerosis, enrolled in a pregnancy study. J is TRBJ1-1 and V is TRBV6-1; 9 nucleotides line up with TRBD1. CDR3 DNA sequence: TGTGCCAGCAACTCGGGACAGGGTTTGGGCACTGAAGCTTTCTTT. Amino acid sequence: CASNSGQGLGTEAFF.